The 19 T cell receptor beta chains below were found in one sample sequenced in a study of T cell repertoires in cytomegalovirus infection. Their target antigens are unknown. MiXCR, applied by TCRdb to the reads, yields one record per CDR3 protein. The data show a few hundred thousand distinct CDR3 sequences, with roughly 28% seen just once and 20% held by the top ten. This specimen consisted of cultured PBMCs, obtained from culture after CMV antigen stimulation. The receptors were sampled from a human donor in good health (CMV status not recorded). Some clones in this sample may be carry-over from other donors' samples.

This chain uses TRBV30 with TRBJ2-7, with D tentatively TRBD1 (5 bases). The CDR3 consists of 13 residues. Germline V lookup: CDR1 GTSNPN, CDR2 SVGIG (reference sequence). Trimming stripped 3 bases from V and 3 bases from J, with 12 bases between. CDR3 in DNA: TGTGCCTGGAGCCGCGACAGCAACTACGAGCAGTACTTC. As protein: CAWSRDSNYEQYF.

This clonotype was seen more than once but under ten times. The chain employs TRBV7-3 and TRBJ2-1, with TRBD1 matching over 8 bases. The ends lost 4 bases at V and 10 bases at J; junction bases unmatched: 36. The CDR3 has 23 amino acids. From germline, CDR1 is SGHTA and CDR2 FQGTGA. CDR3 protein: CASSSSGPASQTGAFREGTEQFF. CDR3 DNA: TGTGCCAGCAGCTCCTCTGGTCCCGCGTCCCAGACAGGGGCCTTTAGGGAAGGGACAGAGCAGTTCTTC. Using reference TRBV7-3 and TRBJ2-1 for the parts outside the CDR3, the full variable domain is GAGVSQTPSNKVTEKGKYVELRCDPISGHTALYWYRQSLGQGPEFLIYFQGTGAADDSGLPNDRFFAVRPEGSVSTLKIQRTERGDSAVYLCASSSSGPASQTGAFREGTEQFFGPGTRLTVL.

J is TRBJ1-1 and V is TRBV20-1; D possibly corresponds to TRBD1 (6 bases). Germline V gene data show CDR1 as DFQATT and CDR2 as SNEGSKA (reference sequence). The CDR3 runs to 13 residues. Deletions cut 3 bases from V and 1 base from J, with 9 bases between. The CDR3 protein is CSASQGTNTEAFF. Written as DNA, the CDR3 is TGCAGTGCTAGTCAGGGGACGAACACTGAAGCTTTCTTT.

This clonotype has just a few counts. This chain joins TRBV7-2 and TRBJ1-1; TRBD1 matches at 8 bases. Germline V CDR1 and CDR2: SGHTA, FQGNSA. The ends lost 7 bases at V and 4 bases at J; junction bases unmatched: 8. CDR3 length: 14 amino acids. The CDR3, as DNA: TGTGCCAGCATCAAGACAGGGGTTGGCACTGAAGCTTTCTTT. It codes for CASIKTGVGTEAFF.

This rearrangement joins TRBV10-3 to TRBJ1-4; a weak D match, TRBD1 (5 bases). The CDR3 runs 15 residues. V was pared by 8 bases and J by 5 bases, with 18 bases between. Germline-derived CDR1 and CDR2 are ENHRY and SYGVKD. The DNA of the CDR3 is TGTGCCATCGGGGAGGGGCAGGGCCGGAATGAAAAACTGTTTTTT. This codes for CAIGEGQGRNEKLFF.

V is TRBV20-1 and J is TRBJ2-1, with a possible D match to TRBD2 (6 bases). The CDR3 is made up of 17 amino acids. V was shortened by 1 base and J by 0 bases, with 16 bases between the two germline ends. Germline V gene sequence: CDR1 DFQATT, CDR2 SNEGSKA (reference sequence). The CDR3 sequence is CSARALGRESSYNEQFF. CDR3 coding DNA: TGCAGTGCTAGAGCTCTGGGCCGGGAGAGCTCCTACAATGAGCAGTTCTTC.

The chain recombines TRBV12-5 with TRBJ2-1; 12 nucleotides line up with TRBD1. Germline V gene sequence: CDR1 LGHNT, CDR2 FRNRAP. CDR3 length equals 15 residues. V shed 6 bases and J 6 bases; nucleotides not matched to a gene: 6. In DNA form, the CDR3 reads TGTGCTAGTGGATCCCGGGACAGGGGGCTCAATGAGCAGTTCTTC. This gives the protein CASGSRDRGLNEQFF.

The chain couples TRBV20-1 to TRBJ2-3; 15 bases map to TRBD2. Germline V CDR1 and CDR2: DFQATT, SNEGSKA (reference sequence). The V gene end was trimmed by 4 bases and the J gene end by 8 bases; junction bases not matched to a gene: 4. The length of the CDR3 is 14 residues. The CDR3 loop reads CSATWTSGGGTQYF. As DNA, the CDR3 is TGCAGTGCTACTTGGACTAGCGGGGGGGGTACGCAGTATTTT.

This clonotype was counted a few times. The chain recombines TRBV19 with TRBJ2-7; D is perhaps TRBD1 or TRBD2 (5 bases each). CDR1 is LNHDA and CDR2 is SQIVND in the germline V gene (reference sequence). The CDR3 has 14 residues. The germline V and J ends were trimmed by 3 bases and 2 bases, with 11 bases remaining between them. As DNA, the CDR3 is TGTGCCAGTAGTATGGGGGTAGACACCTACGAGCAGTACTTC. Protein: CASSMGVDTYEQYF. The full variable domain, completed using reference TRBV19 and TRBJ2-7, is DGGITQSPKYLFRKEGQNVTLSCEQNLNHDAMYWYRQDPGQGLRLIYYSQIVNDFQKGDIAEGYSVSREKKESFPLTVTSAQKNPTAFYLCASSMGVDTYEQYFGPGTRLTVT.

The sample holds a few counts of this clonotype. This chain connects TRBV12-3 or TRBV12-4 to TRBJ2-7; possible D gene TRBD2, 7 bases. This CDR3 contains 13 residues. Deletions cut 5 bases from V and 6 bases from J, with 14 bases between. DNA of the CDR3: TGTGCCAGCAGTCCACTGGGGGGGCGCGAGCAGTACTTC. Its protein product is CASSPLGGREQYF.

This clonotype was recorded at least ten times. This chain connects TRBV7-9 to TRBJ2-1; 14 bases fit TRBD2. The V gene's germline CDR1 is SEHNR and CDR2 FQNEAQ (reference sequence). J lost 8 bases, V lost 1 base, and 4 bases had no gene match. The CDR3 sequence is 16 residues long. The CDR3, as DNA: TGTGCCAGCAGCTTAGAGCCGGGACTAGCGGGAGATGAGCAGTTCTTC. Translating it yields CASSLEPGLAGDEQFF. The variable domain in full, with the rest retrieved from reference TRBV7-9 and TRBJ2-1, is DTGVSQNPRHKITKRGQNVTFRCDPISEHNRLYWYRQTLGQGPEFLTYFQNEAQLEKSRLLSDRFSAERPKGSFSTLEIQRTEQGDSAMYLCASSLEPGLAGDEQFFGPGTRLTVL.

This clonotype appeared many times. The chain employs TRBV7-2 and TRBJ2-1; 7 bases match TRBD2. The CDR3 loop spans 15 amino acids. CDR1 is SGHTA, CDR2 FQGNSA, per germline. J lost 8 bases, V lost 0 bases, and 7 bases had no gene match. The CDR3: CASSLAGGVVYEQFF. Here the CDR3 DNA reads TGTGCCAGCAGCTTAGCGGGGGGGGTGGTGTATGAGCAGTTCTTC.

To note about this clonotype: Since a much larger clone is just one base distant, this may be a read error. The chain recombines TRBV7-8 with TRBJ2-5, with D perhaps matching TRBD1 (5 bases). This CDR3 is built from 15 residues. V was clipped by 7 bases and J by 1 base, with 16 bases between them. Germline CDR1 SGHVS, CDR2 FQNEAQ. CDR3 nucleotides: TGTGCCAGCAACTCCCGGACACGAGTCCAAGAGACCCAGTACTTC. Its protein product is CASNSRTRVQETQYF.

This clonotype was seen a handful of times. The rearrangement joins TRBV19 to TRBJ1-5, with D uncertain. Trimming left V 5 bases short and J 6 bases short, with 17 bases between. Germline V gives CDR1 LNHDA, CDR2 SQIVND (reference sequence). The CDR3 has 15 residues. This CDR3 is CASSSGLSKGQPQHF. CDR3 nucleotides: TGTGCCAGTAGTTCCGGACTCAGCAAAGGTCAGCCCCAGCATTTT.

This clonotype was seen only a few times. This chain uses TRBV4-1 with TRBJ1-4; D possibly corresponds to TRBD1 (5 bases). The germline CDR1 and CDR2 sequences are MGHRA and YSYEKL. Trimming took 1 base from V and 10 from J, leaving 19 bases between them. The CDR3 contains 16 residues. This chain's CDR3 is CASSQGPAGDGRKLFF. The CDR3 coding sequence is TGCGCCAGCAGCCAAGGGCCGGCGGGGGACGGGAGAAAACTGTTTTTT.

The rearrangement links TRBV28 to TRBJ1-2; 10 bases match TRBD1. The length of the CDR3 is 16 residues. The germline V gene encodes CDR1 MDHEN and CDR2 SYDVKM. Trimming removed 2 bases from V and 6 bases from J; junction bases left unmatched: 9. The CDR3: CASSLTTPGQGNGYTF. For the CDR3, the DNA is TGTGCCAGCAGTTTAACAACCCCGGGACAGGGGAATGGCTACACCTTC.

This clonotype was detected only a few times. The chain combines TRBV19 with TRBJ2-7, with D possibly matching TRBD1 (6 bases). With 6 bases removed from V and 9 bases from J, the gap between germline ends came to 24 bases. Germline values: CDR1 LNHDA, CDR2 SQIVND (reference sequence). CDR3 length: 15 amino acids. The CDR3 sequence is CASRGTGTLTTGQYF. The DNA for the CDR3 is TGTGCCAGTAGGGGTACAGGGACCTTAACTACTGGGCAGTACTTC.

The chain couples TRBV20-1 to TRBJ2-7; TRBD2 aligns across 10 bases. Germline V gene sequence: CDR1 DFQATT, CDR2 SNEGSKA (reference sequence). The CDR3 has 14 amino acids. J gave up 0 bases and V 6 bases, and 5 bases lay outside the gene matches. In nucleotides, the CDR3 is TGCAGTGCGATCGGACTAGCGGTCTCCTACGAGCAGTACTTC. It yields the protein CSAIGLAVSYEQYF.

The chain uses TRBV29-1 and TRBJ2-1; D might be TRBD2 (6 bases). V lost 7 bases and J 8 bases, leaving 18 bases between the germline ends. This CDR3 has 13 residues. CDR1 is SQVTM, CDR2 ANQGSEA, per germline. The CDR3 DNA is TGCAGCGCCCGACCGGGGGTGGGCGATGAGCAGTTCTTC. This codes for CSARPGVGDEQFF.